The present entry profiles one T cell receptor (beta chain) with its context. The antigen is not known. This record comes from a study of shared clonotypes between healthy human individuals. General study findings and limits: Non-shared clonotypes were found to have lower generation probabilities than the clonotypes that were shared by all four of the sorted-subset donors. Naive CD4 clonotype sharing across a few donors was 4% to 5.5%.

The protocol was immunoSEQ multiplex PCR, while the TCRdb copy is restricted to in-frame clones and leaves out a portion. The sample carries 900,000 to 1,200,000 clones, approximately 78% recorded once. V shed 5 bases and J shed 0 bases, with 11 bases lying between them. Germline V gives CDR1 SGHTA, CDR2 FQGNSA. The CDR3 contains 14 residues. The chain carries TRBV7-2 and TRBJ2-7, with D possibly matching TRBD1 (6 bases). This TCR was recovered from a man between 18 and 35 years old in good health. Some clones in this sample may be carry-over from other donors' samples. Specimen: memory CD4+ T cells from PBMCs. The subset: CD45RA-negative fraction. The CDR3 region has the DNA TGTGCCAGCAGCGCAGACAGGAGCTCCTACGAGCAGTACTTC. It yields the protein CASSADRSSYEQYF.